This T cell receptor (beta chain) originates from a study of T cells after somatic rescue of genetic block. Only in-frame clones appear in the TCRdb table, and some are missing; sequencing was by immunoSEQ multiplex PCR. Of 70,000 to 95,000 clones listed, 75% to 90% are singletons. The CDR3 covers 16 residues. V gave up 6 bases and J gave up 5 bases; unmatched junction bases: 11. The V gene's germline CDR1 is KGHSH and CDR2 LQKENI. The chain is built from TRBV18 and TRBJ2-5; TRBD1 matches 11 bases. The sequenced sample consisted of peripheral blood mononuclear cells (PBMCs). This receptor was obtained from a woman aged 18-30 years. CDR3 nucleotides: TGTGCCAGCTCCCCGCTAGGACAGGGGGCTGTGGAGACCCAGTACTTC. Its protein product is CASSPLGQGAVETQYF.